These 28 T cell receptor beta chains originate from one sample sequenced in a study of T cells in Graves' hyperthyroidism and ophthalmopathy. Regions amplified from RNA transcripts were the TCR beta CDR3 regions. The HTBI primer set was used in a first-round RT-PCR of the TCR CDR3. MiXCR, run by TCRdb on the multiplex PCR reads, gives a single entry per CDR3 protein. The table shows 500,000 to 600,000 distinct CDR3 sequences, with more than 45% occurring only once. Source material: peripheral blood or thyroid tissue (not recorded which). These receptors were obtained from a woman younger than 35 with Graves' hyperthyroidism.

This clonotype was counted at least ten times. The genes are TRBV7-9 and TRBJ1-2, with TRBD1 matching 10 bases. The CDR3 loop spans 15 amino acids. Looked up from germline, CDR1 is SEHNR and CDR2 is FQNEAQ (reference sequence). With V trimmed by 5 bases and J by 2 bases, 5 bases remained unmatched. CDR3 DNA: TGTGCCAGCAGCCTAGGGACAGGGGCAAACTATGGCTACACCTTC. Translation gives CASSLGTGANYGYTF.

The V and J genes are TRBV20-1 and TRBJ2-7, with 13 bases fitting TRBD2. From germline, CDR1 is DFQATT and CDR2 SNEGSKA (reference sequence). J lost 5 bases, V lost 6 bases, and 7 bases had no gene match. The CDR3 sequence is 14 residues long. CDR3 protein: CSARTSGRGNEQYF. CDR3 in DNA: TGCAGTGCGAGGACTAGCGGGAGAGGCAACGAGCAGTACTTC.

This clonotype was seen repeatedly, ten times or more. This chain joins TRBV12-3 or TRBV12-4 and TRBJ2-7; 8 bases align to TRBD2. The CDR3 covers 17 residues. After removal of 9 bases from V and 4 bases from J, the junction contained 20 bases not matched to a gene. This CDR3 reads CARLGREDPPSRYEQYF. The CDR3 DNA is TGTGCCAGGCTGGGGCGGGAGGATCCCCCTTCTCGATACGAGCAGTACTTC.

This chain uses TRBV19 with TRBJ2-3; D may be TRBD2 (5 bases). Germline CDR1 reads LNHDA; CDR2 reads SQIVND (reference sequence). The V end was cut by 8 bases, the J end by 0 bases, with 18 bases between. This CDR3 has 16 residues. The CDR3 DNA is TGTGCCAGTGCAAAAGTCGTCCTAGCTAGCACAGATACGCAGTATTTT. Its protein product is CASAKVVLASTDTQYF.

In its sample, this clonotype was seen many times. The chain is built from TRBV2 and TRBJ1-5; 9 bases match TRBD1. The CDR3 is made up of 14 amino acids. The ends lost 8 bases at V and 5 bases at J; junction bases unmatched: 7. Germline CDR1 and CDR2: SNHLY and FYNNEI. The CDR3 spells CASRRDRAYQPQHF. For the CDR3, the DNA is TGTGCCAGCCGCCGGGACAGGGCGTATCAGCCCCAGCATTTT.

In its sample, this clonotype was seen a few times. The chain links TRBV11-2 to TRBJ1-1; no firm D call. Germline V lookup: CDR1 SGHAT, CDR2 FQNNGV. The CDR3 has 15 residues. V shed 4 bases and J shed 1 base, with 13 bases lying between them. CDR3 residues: CASSSHLPKNTEAFF. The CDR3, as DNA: TGTGCCAGCAGCTCGCACCTTCCCAAGAACACTGAAGCTTTCTTT.

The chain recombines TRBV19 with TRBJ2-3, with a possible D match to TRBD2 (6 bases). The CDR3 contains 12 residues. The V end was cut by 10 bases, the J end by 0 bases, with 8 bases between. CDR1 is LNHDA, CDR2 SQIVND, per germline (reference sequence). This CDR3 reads CATAGSTDTQYF. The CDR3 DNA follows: TGTGCCACCGCGGGAAGCACAGATACGCAGTATTTT. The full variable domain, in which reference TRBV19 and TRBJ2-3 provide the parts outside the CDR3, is DGGITQSPKYLFRKEGQNVTLSCEQNLNHDAMYWYRQDPGQGLRLIYYSQIVNDFQKGDIAEGYSVSREKKESFPLTVTSAQKNPTAFYLCATAGSTDTQYFGPGTRLTVL.

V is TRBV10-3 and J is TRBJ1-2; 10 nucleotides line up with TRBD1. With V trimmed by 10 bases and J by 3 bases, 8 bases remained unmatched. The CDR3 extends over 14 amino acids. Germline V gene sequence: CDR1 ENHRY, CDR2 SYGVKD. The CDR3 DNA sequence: TGTGCCACCGCGATCGGACAGGGGGACTATGGCTACACCTTC. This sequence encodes CATAIGQGDYGYTF.

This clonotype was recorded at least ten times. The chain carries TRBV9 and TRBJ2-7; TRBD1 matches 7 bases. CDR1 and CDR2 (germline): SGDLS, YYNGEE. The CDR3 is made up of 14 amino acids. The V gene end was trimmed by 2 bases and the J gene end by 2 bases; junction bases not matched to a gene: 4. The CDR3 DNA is TGTGCCAGCAGCGTCGGGACAGCGACCTACGAGCAGTACTTC. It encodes CASSVGTATYEQYF. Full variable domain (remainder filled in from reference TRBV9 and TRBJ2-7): DSGVTQTPKHLITATGQRVTLRCSPRSGDLSVYWYQQSLDQGLQFLIQYYNGEERAKGNILERFSAQQFPDLHSELNLSSLELGDSALYFCASSVGTATYEQYFGPGTRLTVT.

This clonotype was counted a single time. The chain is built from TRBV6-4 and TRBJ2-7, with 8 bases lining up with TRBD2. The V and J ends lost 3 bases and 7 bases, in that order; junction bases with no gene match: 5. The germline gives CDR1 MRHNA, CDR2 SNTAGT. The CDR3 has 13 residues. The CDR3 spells CASSERTSNEQYF. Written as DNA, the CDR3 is TGTGCCAGCAGTGAGAGGACTAGCAATGAGCAGTACTTC.

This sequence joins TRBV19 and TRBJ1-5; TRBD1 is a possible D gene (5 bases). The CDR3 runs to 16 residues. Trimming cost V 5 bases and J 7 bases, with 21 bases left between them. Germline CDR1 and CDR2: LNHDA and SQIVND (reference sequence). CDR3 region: CASSPRAGRGGQPQHF. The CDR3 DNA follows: TGTGCCAGTAGTCCGCGGGCAGGGCGGGGAGGACAGCCCCAGCATTTT.

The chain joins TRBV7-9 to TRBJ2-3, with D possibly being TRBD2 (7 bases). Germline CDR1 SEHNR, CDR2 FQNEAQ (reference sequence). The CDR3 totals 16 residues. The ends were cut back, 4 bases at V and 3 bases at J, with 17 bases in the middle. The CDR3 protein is CASSSRWGGGTDTQYF. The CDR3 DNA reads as TGTGCCAGCAGCTCCCGTTGGGGGGGCGGGACAGATACGCAGTATTTT.

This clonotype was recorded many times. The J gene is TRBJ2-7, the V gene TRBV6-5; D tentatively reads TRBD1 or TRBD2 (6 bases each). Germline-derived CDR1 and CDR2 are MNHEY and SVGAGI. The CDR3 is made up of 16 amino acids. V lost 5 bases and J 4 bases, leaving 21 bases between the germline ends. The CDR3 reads CASSNPGAAGWYEQYF. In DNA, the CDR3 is TGTGCCAGCAGTAACCCGGGGGCAGCGGGCTGGTACGAGCAGTACTTC.

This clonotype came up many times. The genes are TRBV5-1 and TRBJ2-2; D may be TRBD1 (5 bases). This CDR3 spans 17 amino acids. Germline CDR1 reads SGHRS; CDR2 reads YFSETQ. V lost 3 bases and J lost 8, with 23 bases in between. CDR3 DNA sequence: TGCGCCAGCAGCTCCTTGGACAATTCAACACCGGATGGGGAGCTGTTTTTT. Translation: CASSSLDNSTPDGELFF.

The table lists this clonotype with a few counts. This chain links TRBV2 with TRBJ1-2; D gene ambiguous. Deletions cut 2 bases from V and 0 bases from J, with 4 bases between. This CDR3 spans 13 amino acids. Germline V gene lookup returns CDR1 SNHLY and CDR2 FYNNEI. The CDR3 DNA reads TGTGCCAGCAGTGAACGTCCTAACTATGGCTACACCTTC. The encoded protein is CASSERPNYGYTF.

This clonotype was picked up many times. The CDR3 DNA reads TGTGCCAGCACTGAGGACACTTCGAACACTGAAGCTTTCTTT. Residues: CASTEDTSNTEAFF. This chain joins TRBV6-1 and TRBJ1-1; tentatively, D is TRBD1 (5 bases). V was clipped by 7 bases and J by 1 base, with 13 bases between them. CDR3 length: 14 residues. Germline V gene sequence: CDR1 MNHNS, CDR2 SASEGT.

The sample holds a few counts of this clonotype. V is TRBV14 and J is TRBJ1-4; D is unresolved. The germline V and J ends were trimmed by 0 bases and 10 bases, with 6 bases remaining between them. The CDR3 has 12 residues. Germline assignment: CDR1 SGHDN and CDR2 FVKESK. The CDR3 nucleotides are TGTGCCAGCAGCCAAGATGAGGGAAAACTGTTTTTT. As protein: CASSQDEGKLFF.

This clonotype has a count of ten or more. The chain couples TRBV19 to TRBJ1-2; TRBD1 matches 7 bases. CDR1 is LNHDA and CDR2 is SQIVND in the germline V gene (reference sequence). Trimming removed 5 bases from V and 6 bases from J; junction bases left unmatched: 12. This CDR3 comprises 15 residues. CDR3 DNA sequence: TGTGCCAGTAGTCCTCCACAGGGGTCCCCGGATGGCTACACCTTC. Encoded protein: CASSPPQGSPDGYTF.

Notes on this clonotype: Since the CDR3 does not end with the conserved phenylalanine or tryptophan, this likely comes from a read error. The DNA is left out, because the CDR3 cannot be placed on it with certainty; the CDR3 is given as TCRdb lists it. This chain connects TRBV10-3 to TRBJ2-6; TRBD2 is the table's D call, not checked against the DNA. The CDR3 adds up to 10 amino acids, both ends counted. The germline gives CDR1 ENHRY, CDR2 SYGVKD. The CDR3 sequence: CAISESPSGR.

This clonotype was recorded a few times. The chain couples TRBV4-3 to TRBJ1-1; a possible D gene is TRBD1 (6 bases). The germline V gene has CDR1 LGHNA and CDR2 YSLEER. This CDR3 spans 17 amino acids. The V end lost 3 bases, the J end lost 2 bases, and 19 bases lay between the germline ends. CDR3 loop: CASSHRSWDIFNTEAFF. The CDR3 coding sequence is TGCGCCAGCAGCCATCGATCCTGGGACATATTCAACACTGAAGCTTTCTTT.

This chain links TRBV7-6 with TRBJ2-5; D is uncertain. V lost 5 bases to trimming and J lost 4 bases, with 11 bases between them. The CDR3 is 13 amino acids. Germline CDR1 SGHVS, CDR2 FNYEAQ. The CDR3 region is CASSGRQVETQYF. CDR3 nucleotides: TGTGCCAGCAGCGGACGACAAGTAGAGACCCAGTACTTC.

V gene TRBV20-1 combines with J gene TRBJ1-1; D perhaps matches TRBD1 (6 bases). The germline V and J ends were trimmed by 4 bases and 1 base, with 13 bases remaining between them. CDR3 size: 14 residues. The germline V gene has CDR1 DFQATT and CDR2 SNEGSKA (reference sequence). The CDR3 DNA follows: TGCAGTGCTATCCCCGCGACAGGGAACACTGAAGCTTTCTTT. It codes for CSAIPATGNTEAFF.

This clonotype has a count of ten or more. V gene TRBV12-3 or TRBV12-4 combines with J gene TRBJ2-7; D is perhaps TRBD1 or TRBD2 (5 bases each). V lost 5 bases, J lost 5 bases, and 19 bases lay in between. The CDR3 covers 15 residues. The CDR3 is CASSTTGGTLNEQYF. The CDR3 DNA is TGTGCCAGCAGTACAACAGGAGGTACCCTGAACGAGCAGTACTTC.

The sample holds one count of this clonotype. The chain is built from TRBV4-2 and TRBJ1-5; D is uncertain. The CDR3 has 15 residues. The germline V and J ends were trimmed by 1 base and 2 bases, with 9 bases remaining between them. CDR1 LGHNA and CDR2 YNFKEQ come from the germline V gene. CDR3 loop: CASSQGSAGNQPQHF. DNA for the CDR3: TGTGCCAGCAGCCAAGGTAGCGCGGGCAATCAGCCCCAGCATTTT.

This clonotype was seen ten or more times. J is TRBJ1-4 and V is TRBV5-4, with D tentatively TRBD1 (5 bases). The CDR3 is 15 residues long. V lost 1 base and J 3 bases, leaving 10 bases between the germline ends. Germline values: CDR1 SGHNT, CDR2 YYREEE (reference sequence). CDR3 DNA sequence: TGTGCCAGCAGCTTGCTGGGGACTGCTAATGAAAAACTGTTTTTT. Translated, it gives CASSLLGTANEKLFF.

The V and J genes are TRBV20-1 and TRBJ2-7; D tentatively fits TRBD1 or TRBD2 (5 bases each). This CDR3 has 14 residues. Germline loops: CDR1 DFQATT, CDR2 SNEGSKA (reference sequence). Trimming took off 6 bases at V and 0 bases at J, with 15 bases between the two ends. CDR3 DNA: TGCAGTGCCAGGGACGGACTGAGCTCCTACGAGCAGTACTTC. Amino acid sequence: CSARDGLSSYEQYF.

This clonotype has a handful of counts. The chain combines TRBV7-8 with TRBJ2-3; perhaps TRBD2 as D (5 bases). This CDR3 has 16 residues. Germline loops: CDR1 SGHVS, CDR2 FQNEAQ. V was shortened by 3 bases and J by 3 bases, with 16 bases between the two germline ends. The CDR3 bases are TGTGCCAGCAGCTTTGCACGGTGGAGGATGACAGATACGCAGTATTTT. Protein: CASSFARWRMTDTQYF. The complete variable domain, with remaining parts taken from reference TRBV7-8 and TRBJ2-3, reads GAGVSQSPRYKVAKRGQDVALRCDPISGHVSLFWYQQALGQGPEFLTYFQNEAQLDKSGLPSDRFFAERPEGSVSTLKIQRTQQEDSAVYLCASSFARWRMTDTQYFGPGTRLTVL.

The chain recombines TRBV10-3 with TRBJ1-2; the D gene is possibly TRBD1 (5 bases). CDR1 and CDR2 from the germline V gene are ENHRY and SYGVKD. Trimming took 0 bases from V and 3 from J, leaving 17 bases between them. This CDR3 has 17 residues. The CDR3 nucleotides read TGTGCCATCAGTGAGTCGGAGGGAACAACAGGTGACTATGGCTACACCTTC. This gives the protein CAISESEGTTGDYGYTF.